Listed below are T cell receptor beta chains from one sample, sequenced in a study of blood T cell repertoires in COVID-19. The method was immunoSEQ multiplex PCR; TCRdb's version includes in-frame clones alone and lacks a portion of them. Here the sample spans approximately 200,000 clones, approximately 90% being singletons. Sequencing was performed on peripheral blood. The receptors here all came from a man between 60 and 70 years old who had recovered from COVID-19. The CDR3 runs from the conserved cysteine through the conserved F or W. The order of the fields is D gene, V gene, J gene, clone size, CDR3 DNA, CDR3 protein. The D gene is left open where the match is weak. Expanded clones are given a class, and other clones once, few, many or no size at all.

D: TRBD2
V: TRBV3-1/TRBV3-2
J: TRBJ2-7
size: NA
DNA: TGTGCCAGCAGGGGCCTGGGGACTAGCGGGACCTTACGGCAGTACTTC
CDR3: CASRGLGTSGTLRQYF

D: TRBD1
V: TRBV6-6
J: TRBJ1-3
size: NA
DNA: TGTGCCAGCAAAAACCAGGGGGCCCCCTCTGGAAACACCATATATTTT
CDR3: CASKNQGAPSGNTIYF

D: TRBD1
V: TRBV19
J: TRBJ1-2
size: NA
DNA: TGTGCCAGTAGTCGGGACAGCTCAGGGTCTAACTATGGCTACACCTTC
CDR3: CASSRDSSGSNYGYTF

D: TRBD2
V: TRBV7-3
J: TRBJ2-1
size: NA
DNA: TGTGCCAGCAGCTCAAATGGCCCCGGGACTAGCGGATACAATGAGCAGTTCTTC
CDR3: CASSSNGPGTSGYNEQFF

D: TRBD1
V: TRBV6-1
J: TRBJ1-1
size: few
DNA: TGTGCCAGCAGTGAAGGCGGACAGGGCACTTACCCGGGCACTGAAGCTTTCTTT
CDR3: CASSEGGQGTYPGTEAFF

D: NA
V: TRBV5-4
J: TRBJ2-1
size: NA
DNA: TGTGCCAGCAGCTTGGGCAGGGGCTTAAAGGATGAGCAGTTCTTC
CDR3: CASSLGRGLKDEQFF

D: TRBD2
V: TRBV6-2/TRBV6-3
J: TRBJ2-5
size: NA
DNA: TGTGCCAGCAGTTACCTAGCGGACCAAGAGACCCAGTACTTC
CDR3: CASSYLADQETQYF

D: NA
V: TRBV20-1
J: TRBJ2-7
size: NA
DNA: TGCAGTGCTAGACTAGACTATGAGCAGTACTTC
CDR3: CSARLDYEQYF

D: NA
V: TRBV7-9
J: TRBJ1-5
size: once
DNA: TGTGCCAGCAGCTCGGACAACAATCAGCCCCAGCATTTT
CDR3: CASSSDNNQPQHF

D: TRBD1
V: TRBV10-2
J: TRBJ1-1
size: NA
DNA: TGCGCCAGCAGTAGCCGACAGGGGGACACTGAAGCTTTCTTT
CDR3: CASSSRQGDTEAFF

D: NA
V: TRBV19
J: TRBJ1-3
size: NA
DNA: TGTGCCAGTACCCCTGCGGGAGGGAGCTCTGGAAACACCATATATTTT
CDR3: CASTPAGGSSGNTIYF

D: TRBD1
V: TRBV18
J: TRBJ2-7
size: NA
DNA: TGTGCCAGCTCACCACCCGACAGGGTAGGATCCTACGAGCAGTACTTC
CDR3: CASSPPDRVGSYEQYF

D: NA
V: TRBV19
J: TRBJ1-1
size: NA
DNA: TGTGCCAGTAGTATTGAGGGTGTGAACACTGAAGCTTTCTTT
CDR3: CASSIEGVNTEAFF

D: NA
V: TRBV15
J: TRBJ2-2
size: NA
DNA: TGTGCCACCAGCACCGGTACCGGGGAGCTGTTTTTT
CDR3: CATSTGTGELFF

D: TRBD2
V: TRBV3-1/TRBV3-2
J: TRBJ2-1
size: NA
DNA: TGTGCCAGCAGTCACTCTCTAGCGGGAGAGAACAATGAGCAGTTCTTC
CDR3: CASSHSLAGENNEQFF

D: TRBD1
V: TRBV28
J: TRBJ2-4
size: NA
DNA: TGTGCCAGCAGCCCAGGGACAGGACTAAAAAACATTCAGTACTTC
CDR3: CASSPGTGLKNIQYF

D: NA
V: TRBV19
J: TRBJ1-4
size: NA
DNA: TGTGCCAGTAGTATAGGTGGGGGCTCTAATGAAAAACTGTTTTTT
CDR3: CASSIGGGSNEKLFF

D: NA
V: TRBV6-4
J: TRBJ2-3
size: NA
DNA: TGTGCCAGCAGTGAGGGCCTCAGCACAGATACGCAGTATTTT
CDR3: CASSEGLSTDTQYF

D: TRBD1
V: TRBV7-8
J: TRBJ2-5
size: NA
DNA: TGTGCCAGCAGCTTAGAGGGACAGCTGGGGGAGACCCAGTACTTC
CDR3: CASSLEGQLGETQYF